The 11 T cell receptor beta chains below all came from one sample that was sequenced in a study of shared clonotypes between healthy human individuals. Sequenced by immunoSEQ multiplex PCR; TCRdb stores in-frame clones only, minus some. The sample has 2 million to 2.5 million clones, over 90% seen once. The specimen sequenced was naive CD4+ T cells from PBMCs. Described subset: CD45RA+ positively selected. The source is a young man in good health. Some clones in this sample may be carry-over from other donors' samples.

The V and J genes are TRBV11-2 and TRBJ1-5; no clear D. Deletions cut 4 bases from V and 4 bases from J, with 8 bases between. Germline V gene sequence: CDR1 SGHAT, CDR2 FQNNGV. The CDR3 covers 13 residues. CDR3 DNA: TGTGCCAGCAGCTCGGGCCGGAATCAGCCCCAGCATTTT. Protein sequence: CASSSGRNQPQHF.

As for this clone: The same CDR3 is also encoded by other DNA sequences in this sample. The gene calls are TRBV27 and TRBJ2-3; 9 positions agree with TRBD1. This CDR3 is 14 amino acids long. Germline loops: CDR1 MNHEY, CDR2 SMNVEV (reference sequence). Germline trimming cut 6 bases from V and 2 bases from J; bases unmatched to any gene: 3. The DNA for the CDR3 is TGTGCCAGCAGCCGGGACAGGGCCACAGATACGCAGTATTTT. Encoded protein: CASSRDRATDTQYF.

The chain has TRBV29-1 and TRBJ1-5, with D unresolved. The CDR3 runs to 14 residues. The germline V gene encodes CDR1 SQVTM and CDR2 ANQGSEA. Trimming cost V 4 bases and J 2 bases, with 12 bases left between them. The CDR3 protein is CSVAVRRGNQPQHF. The DNA of the CDR3 is TGCAGCGTTGCCGTTCGTCGGGGCAATCAGCCCCAGCATTTT. The whole variable domain, filled in from reference TRBV29-1 and TRBJ1-5, reads SAVISQKPSRDICQRGTSLTIQCQVDSQVTMMFWYRQQPGQSLTLIATANQGSEATYESGFVIDKFPISRPNLTFSTLTVSNMSPEDSSIYLCSVAVRRGNQPQHFGDGTRLSIL.

The chain joins TRBV7-8 to TRBJ1-1; D may be TRBD1 (5 bases). The CDR3 extends over 13 amino acids. Trimming cost V 6 bases and J 1 base, with 9 bases left between them. Germline V CDR1 and CDR2: SGHVS, FQNEAQ. In DNA, the CDR3 is TGTGCCAGCAGGGGACCCAAGAACACTGAAGCTTTCTTT. It specifies CASRGPKNTEAFF.

This chain uses TRBV27 with TRBJ2-1; TRBD1 agrees at 7 bases. This CDR3 contains 18 residues. Per the germline V gene, CDR1 is MNHEY and CDR2 is SMNVEV (reference sequence). The J segment lost 10 bases and the V segment lost 6 bases, leaving 24 bases of the junction unmatched. The CDR3 bases are TGTGCCAGCAGCCGAAAGGTACCCCCGGGCCCCTCAGGGGGAGAGCAGTTCTTC. The encoded protein is CASSRKVPPGPSGGEQFF.

This chain joins TRBV28 and TRBJ1-2; 10 positions match TRBD1. Germline assignment: CDR1 MDHEN and CDR2 SYDVKM. The CDR3 contains 14 residues. J lost 8 bases, V lost 3 bases, and 6 bases had no gene match. The CDR3 spells CASSFRQGAGGYTF. The DNA of the CDR3 is TGTGCCAGCAGTTTTCGACAGGGGGCAGGCGGCTACACCTTC.

This clone has only one observation. The chain is built from TRBV2 and TRBJ2-7; 7 bases agree with TRBD1. Trimming removed 6 bases from V and 2 bases from J; junction bases left unmatched: 4. This CDR3 is 13 amino acids long. CDR1 is SNHLY and CDR2 is FYNNEI in the germline V gene. CDR3 sequence: CASSAQGAYEQYF. The CDR3 DNA sequence: TGTGCCAGCAGCGCCCAGGGGGCCTACGAGCAGTACTTC.

This clone turned up a few times. The chain carries TRBV6-4 and TRBJ1-1; TRBD1 aligns across 9 bases. After removal of 7 bases from V and 4 bases from J, the junction contained 4 bases not matched to a gene. This CDR3 contains 13 residues. Germline lookup yields CDR1 MRHNA and CDR2 SNTAGT. The CDR3 protein is CASKLDRGTEAFF. As DNA, the CDR3 is TGTGCCAGCAAGTTGGACAGGGGCACTGAAGCTTTCTTT.

The chain is built from TRBV29-1 and TRBJ2-6; D uncertain. The V gene lost 5 bases and the J gene lost 4 bases, with 15 bases spanning the gap. This CDR3 spans 15 amino acids. Germline lookup yields CDR1 SQVTM and CDR2 ANQGSEA. The CDR3 is CSVPSQRPGANVLTF. The CDR3 DNA reads as TGCAGCGTTCCCTCCCAACGCCCCGGGGCCAACGTCCTGACTTTC.

V and J are TRBV12-5 and TRBJ2-2; 7 positions match TRBD1. The germline V gene has CDR1 LGHNT and CDR2 FRNRAP. With 6 bases clipped from V and 7 bases from J, the junction kept 8 bases outside the gene matches. The length of the CDR3 is 14 residues. The CDR3 DNA reads TGTGCTAGTGGAGGGGGCACCATCGGCGGGGAGCTGTTTTTT. It yields the protein CASGGGTIGGELFF.

The rearrangement links TRBV14 to TRBJ1-2; maybe TRBD1 (6 bases). The CDR3 length is 14 residues. Germline V gene data show CDR1 as SGHDN and CDR2 as FVKESK. Trimming took off 4 bases at V and 1 base at J, with 10 bases between the two ends. CDR3 residues: CASSLQGYNYGYTF. CDR3 in DNA: TGTGCCAGCAGCCTACAGGGTTATAACTATGGCTACACCTTC.